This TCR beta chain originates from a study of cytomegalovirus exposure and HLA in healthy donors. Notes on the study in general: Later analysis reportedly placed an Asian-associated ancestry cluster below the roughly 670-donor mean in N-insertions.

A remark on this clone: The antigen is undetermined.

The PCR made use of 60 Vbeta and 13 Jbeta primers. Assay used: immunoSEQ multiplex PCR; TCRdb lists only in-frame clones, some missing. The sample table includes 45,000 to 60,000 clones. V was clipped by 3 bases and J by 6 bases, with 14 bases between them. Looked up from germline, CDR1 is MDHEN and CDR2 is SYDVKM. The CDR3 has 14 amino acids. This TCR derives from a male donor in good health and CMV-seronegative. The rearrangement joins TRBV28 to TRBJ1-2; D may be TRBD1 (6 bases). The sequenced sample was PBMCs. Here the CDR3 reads CASSLAVGGHGYTF. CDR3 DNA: TGTGCCAGCAGTTTGGCGGTCGGGGGGCATGGCTACACCTTC.